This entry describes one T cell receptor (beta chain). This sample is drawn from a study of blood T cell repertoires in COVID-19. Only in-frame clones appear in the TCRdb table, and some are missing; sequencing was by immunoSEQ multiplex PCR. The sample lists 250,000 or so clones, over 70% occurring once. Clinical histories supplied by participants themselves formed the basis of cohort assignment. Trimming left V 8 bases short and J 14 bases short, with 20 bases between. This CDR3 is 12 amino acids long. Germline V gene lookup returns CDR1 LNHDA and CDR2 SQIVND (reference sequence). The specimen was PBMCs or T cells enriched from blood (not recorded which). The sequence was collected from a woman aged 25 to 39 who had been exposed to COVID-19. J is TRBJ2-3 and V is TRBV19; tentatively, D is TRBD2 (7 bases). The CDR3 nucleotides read TGTGCCAGTCTAGCGGACAGCCTCCTCCCGTATTTT. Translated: CASLADSLLPYF.